The clone carrying this TCR beta chain showed up just once. These data are taken from a study of shared clonotypes between healthy human individuals. As handled by the study authors: ImmunoSEQ yielded junction-only sequences lacking quality scores, so filtering differed. The method was immunoSEQ multiplex PCR; TCRdb's version includes in-frame clones alone and lacks a portion of them. Clonal size and the V and J genes are those of that table, whereas D and trimming came from the DNA. The data contain about 380,000 clones, about 96% of them singletons. Germline CDR1 and CDR2: MNHNS and SASEGT. V shed 6 bases, J shed 8 bases, and the junction held 10 bases outside the gene matches. CDR3 length: 14 residues.

The TCR comes from a man aged 25 to 40 in good health. Sequencing was carried out using memory CD8+ T cells sorted from blood. Subset given: CD45RO+ cells pooled with CCR7-negative TemRA cells. The chain recombines TRBV6-1 with TRBJ2-3, with TRBD2 identical over 8 bases. CDR3 DNA: TGTGCCAGCAGCGGTGCGGGAGGAATGGGTACGCAGTATTTT. It is translated as CASSGAGGMGTQYF.